A single sample is the source of the 14 T cell receptor beta chains below, sequenced in a study of T cell clonotyping in hematopoietic cell transplantation (dated by TCRdb to 2020 to 2023). Explained via the paper, the time point label denotes: recipient sample about 28 days before transplant, after cytoreduction. Receptor amplification or capture employed the immunoSEQ multiplex PCR assay. TCRdb took over this immuneACCESS table, retaining in-frame rearrangements with V and J assigned. Such tables are incomplete; in checked studies, under half of the missing clones stem from an unresolved V gene, and the remainder is unexplained. Recorded for this sample are about 10,000 clones; around 87% of them occurred a single time. 15% of the sample goes to the ten largest clones. The specimen comprised peripheral blood mononuclear cells, sampled before stem cell transplant. All receptors come from a woman in her fifties or sixties with chronic myeloid leukemia. Some clones in this sample may be carry-over from other donors' samples.

V gene TRBV6-5 combines with J gene TRBJ2-7, with 10 bases aligning to TRBD1. CDR1 and CDR2 (germline): MNHEY, SVGAGI. This CDR3 is 13 amino acids long. Trimming took 6 bases from V and 5 from J; bases not matched to a gene: 4. CDR3 coding DNA: TGTGCCAGCAGGGGGACAGGGGAGGACGAGCAGTACTTC. It codes for CASRGTGEDEQYF.

V usage is TRBV11-2 and J usage is TRBJ2-7, with unresolved D. The CDR3 spans 14 residues. The ends were cut back, 1 base at V and 2 bases at J, with 9 bases in the middle. Germline lookup yields CDR1 SGHAT and CDR2 FQNNGV. The CDR3 bases are TGTGCCAGCAGCTTAGGCCGCAGTGCCTACGAGCAGTACTTC. Translated: CASSLGRSAYEQYF.

The chain combines TRBV4-1 with TRBJ2-5; D possibly corresponds to TRBD1 (6 bases). The CDR3 length is 15 residues. The V end lost 4 bases, the J end lost 5 bases, and 17 bases lay between the germline ends. CDR1 and CDR2 (germline): MGHRA, YSYEKL. CDR3 sequence (DNA): TGCGCCAGCAGCCGCCAGGGGTTGGTCACGGAGACCCAGTACTTC. Amino acid sequence: CASSRQGLVTETQYF.

The chain uses TRBV6-5 and TRBJ2-2; D is perhaps TRBD2 (6 bases). The CDR3 spans 16 residues. In germline, CDR1 is MNHEY, CDR2 SVGAGI. Trimming stripped 3 bases from V and 6 bases from J, with 17 bases between. The DNA of the CDR3 is TGTGCCAGCAGTTATTATCGCCGGGAGCAGCCCGGGGAGCTGTTTTTT. Amino acid sequence: CASSYYRREQPGELFF.

V and J are TRBV4-2 and TRBJ2-7; D perhaps matches TRBD2 (6 bases). V was clipped by 3 bases and J by 4 bases, with 16 bases between them. The CDR3 is 15 residues long. The germline gives CDR1 LGHNA, CDR2 YNFKEQ. CDR3 nucleotides: TGTGCCAGCAGCCACGCGTCTGGGACTTCTTACGAGCAGTACTTC. Protein product: CASSHASGTSYEQYF.

The V gene is TRBV25-1, the J gene TRBJ2-4; 8 bases map to TRBD1. V shed 3 bases, J shed 7 bases, and the junction held 5 bases outside the gene matches. Germline V lookup: CDR1 MGHDK, CDR2 SYGVNS. This CDR3 has 14 amino acids. The CDR3 here is CASSDRGRRNIQYF. DNA for the CDR3: TGTGCCAGCAGTGACAGGGGGCGGAGGAACATTCAGTACTTC.

The V and J genes are TRBV7-9 and TRBJ1-3, with D perhaps TRBD1 (6 bases). This CDR3 is built from 14 residues. V lost 1 base and J lost 2, with 6 bases in between. CDR1 SEHNR and CDR2 FQNEAQ come from the germline V gene (reference sequence). The CDR3, as DNA: TGTGCCAGCAGCTTAGGGACAGCTGGAAACACCATATATTTT. This sequence encodes CASSLGTAGNTIYF.

The chain couples TRBV7-2 to TRBJ2-1; possible D gene TRBD1, 8 bases. The CDR3 covers 13 residues. From germline, CDR1 is SGHTA and CDR2 FQGNSA. V was trimmed by 5 bases and J by 8 bases, leaving 13 bases between them. The CDR3 DNA follows: TGTGCCAGCAGCCCACAGGGGGGGTATGAGCAGTTCTTC. Protein: CASSPQGGYEQFF.

V is TRBV9 and J is TRBJ2-7; D unresolved. Trimming took off 0 bases at V and 0 bases at J, with 7 bases between the two ends. The CDR3 has 14 residues. Germline assignment: CDR1 SGDLS and CDR2 YYNGEE. As DNA, the CDR3 is TGTGCCAGCAGCGTAGAGGCAAGCTCCTACGAGCAGTACTTC. Its protein is CASSVEASSYEQYF.

The chain has TRBV28 and TRBJ2-3; 11 nucleotides line up with TRBD2. The CDR3 totals 20 residues. Germline trimming cut 6 bases from V and 3 bases from J; bases unmatched to any gene: 20. CDR1 MDHEN and CDR2 SYDVKM come from the germline V gene. The CDR3 loop reads CASRTLFPGLAEGGTDTQYF. The CDR3 region has the DNA TGTGCCAGCAGAACACTATTCCCGGGACTAGCGGAAGGAGGTACAGATACGCAGTATTTT.

This CDR3 reads CASSLMQGRGEQYF. In nucleotides, the CDR3 is TGTGCCAGCAGCTTAATGCAGGGACGGGGCGAGCAGTACTTC. This chain links TRBV13 with TRBJ2-7; D possibly uses TRBD1 or TRBD2 (5 bases each). This CDR3 comprises 14 residues. Germline values: CDR1 PRHDT, CDR2 FYEKMQ (reference sequence). Trimming cost V 2 bases and J 6 bases, with 14 bases left between them.

This sequence joins TRBV6-6 and TRBJ1-5; TRBD1 matches 8 bases. V lost 2 bases, J lost 5 bases, and 2 bases stayed unmatched. This CDR3 has 14 residues. The germline V gene has CDR1 MNHNY and CDR2 SVGAGI (reference sequence). The CDR3 sequence: CASSYETGDQPQHF. CDR3 bases: TGTGCCAGCAGTTACGAGACAGGGGATCAGCCCCAGCATTTT.

The J gene is TRBJ2-2, the V gene TRBV6-4; D is possibly TRBD1 (5 bases). Per the germline V gene, CDR1 is MRHNA and CDR2 is SNTAGT. The CDR3 is 15 amino acids. The V end was cut by 0 bases, the J end by 6 bases, with 11 bases between. The CDR3 nucleotides read TGTGCCAGCAGTGACTCAGGGGAAGGGCCCGGGGAGCTGTTTTTT. Protein product: CASSDSGEGPGELFF.

The chain's CDR3 is CASSAFGTTQETQYF. CDR3 bases: TGTGCCAGTAGTGCGTTCGGGACTACACAAGAGACCCAGTACTTC. The gene calls are TRBV19 and TRBJ2-5, with TRBD2 matching over 7 bases. Germline V gene data show CDR1 as LNHDA and CDR2 as SQIVND (reference sequence). This CDR3 is 15 amino acids long. V was pared by 5 bases and J by 2 bases, with 8 bases of the junction left unmatched.